These T cell receptor beta chains were read from a single sample in a study of circulating CD8 cells and anti-PD-1 response in melanoma. MiXCR was run by TCRdb on the reads, yielding one entry per CDR3 protein. This table holds 1,400 to 1,500 distinct CDR3 sequences, 8.8% found once. Source: CD8+ T cells from PBMCs, taken at baseline or after one month of anti-PD-1 therapy (not recorded which). These receptors were taken from a human donor with melanoma. Each CDR3 is given with its conserved first and last residue. D genes are given only for firm matches. The listing skips clone size in some rows; elsewhere it reads once, few, many or a size class.

D	size	V	length	J	CDR3	DNA
NA	large	TRBV2	14	TRBJ2-4	CASSDGQGHNIQYF	TGTGCCAGCAGTGACGGCCAGGGGCATAACATTCAGTACTTC
NA	NA	TRBV4-1	16	TRBJ2-7	CASSQDGTWRTDEQYF	TGCGCCAGCAGCCAAGACGGGACCTGGCGGACTGACGAGCAGTACTTC
NA	large	TRBV20-1	13	TRBJ2-3	CSAWEGGTDTQYF	TGCAGTGCCTGGGAGGGGGGCACAGATACGCAGTATTTT
NA	NA	TRBV27	15	TRBJ2-2	CASSPWTLNTGELFF	TGTGCCAGCAGTCCGTGGACGCTAAACACCGGGGAGCTGTTTTTT
NA	medium-sized	TRBV29-1	11	TRBJ2-3	CSVQSGDTQYF	TGCAGCGTTCAGAGTGGGGATACGCAGTATTTT
NA	NA	TRBV3-1	13	TRBJ2-7	CASSHLGAYEQYF	TGTGCCAGCAGCCACCTTGGGGCTTACGAGCAGTACTTC
NA	medium-sized	TRBV19	13	TRBJ1-5	CAWEPYSNQPQHF	TGTGCCTGGGAGCCGTATAGCAATCAGCCCCAGCATTTT
NA	medium-sized	TRBV10-2	10	TRBJ2-1	CASGDWEQFF	TGCGCCAGCGGCGACTGGGAGCAGTTCTTC
NA	NA	TRBV30	13	TRBJ1-1	CAWSEGTNTEAFF	TGTGCCTGGAGTGAGGGGACCAACACTGAAGCTTTCTTT
NA	medium-sized	TRBV19	14	TRBJ2-7	CASSPRELTYEQYF	TGTGCCAGTAGCCCCCGGGAGCTTACCTACGAGCAGTACTTC
NA	large	TRBV2	13	TRBJ1-1	CASSDGGATEAFF	TGTGCCAGCAGTGACGGGGGAGCGACTGAAGCTTTCTTT
TRBD1	few	TRBV12-5	15	TRBJ2-7	CASGGQGPYSYEQYF	TGTGCTAGTGGCGGACAGGGCCCCTACTCCTACGAGCAGTACTTC
NA	large	TRBV27	11	TRBJ2-1	CASSFYNEQFF	TGTGCCAGCAGTTTTTACAATGAGCAGTTCTTC
NA	large	TRBV5-4	17	TRBJ1-2	CASSLEGVGAAIYGYTF	TGTGCCAGCAGCTTGGAAGGGGTCGGTGCGGCTATCTATGGCTACACCTTC
TRBD1	few	TRBV9	15	TRBJ1-1	CASRGQGERDTEAFF	TGTGCCAGCAGGGGACAGGGGGAGAGGGACACTGAAGCTTTCTTT
NA	large	TRBV5-6	13	TRBJ2-3	CASSLESTDTQYF	TGTGCCAGCAGCTTGGAATCGACAGATACGCAGTATTTT
TRBD1	medium-sized	TRBV6-2/TRBV6-3	18	TRBJ1-2	CASSYSSFRTGVRYGYTF	TGTGCCAGCAGTTACTCGAGTTTCCGGACAGGGGTACGTTATGGCTACACCTTC
NA	large	TRBV6-6	12	TRBJ2-1	CASSYSGNEQFF	TGTGCCAGCAGTTACTCTGGCAATGAGCAGTTCTTC
NA	large	TRBV20-1	13	TRBJ1-1	CSAREKGYTEAFF	TGCAGTGCTAGGGAAAAAGGATACACTGAAGCTTTCTTT
NA	large	TRBV9	16	TRBJ1-2	CASSVAPGAEDYGYTF	TGTGCCAGCAGCGTAGCCCCCGGGGCCGAGGACTATGGCTACACCTTC
NA	large	TRBV2	14	TRBJ2-2	CATEEGGNTGELFF	TGTGCCACGGAAGAAGGGGGAAACACCGGGGAGCTGTTTTTT
NA	medium-sized	TRBV7-3	17	TRBJ2-3	CASSLTGPLSSTDTQYF	TGTGCCAGCAGCTTAACGGGCCCCTTATCTAGCACAGATACGCAGTATTTT
NA	medium-sized	TRBV4-2	14	TRBJ2-5	CASSQVAGQETQYF	TGTGCCAGCAGCCAGGTAGCCGGGCAAGAGACCCAGTACTTC
TRBD2	medium-sized	TRBV4-1	16	TRBJ2-3	CASSQPLAASTDTQYF	TGCGCCAGCAGCCAGCCACTAGCGGCTAGCACAGATACGCAGTATTTT
TRBD1	large	TRBV28	15	TRBJ2-7	CASRDTGTGFYEQYF	TGTGCCAGCAGGGATACCGGGACAGGATTCTACGAGCAGTACTTC
TRBD1	few	TRBV4-1	14	TRBJ2-5	CASSHRTGQETQYF	TGCGCCAGCAGCCACCGGACAGGGCAAGAGACCCAGTACTTC
TRBD1	medium-sized	TRBV19	13	TRBJ1-1	CASSDRGYTEAFF	TGTGCCAGCTCGGACAGGGGATACACTGAAGCTTTCTTT
TRBD1	medium-sized	TRBV7-3	15	TRBJ2-3	CASSLGTGSTDTQYF	TGTGCCAGCAGCCTTGGGACAGGGAGCACAGATACGCAGTATTTT
TRBD2	large	TRBV20-1	15	TRBJ2-3	CSASPGLADTDTQYF	TGCAGTGCTAGCCCCGGACTAGCGGACACAGATACGCAGTATTTT
TRBD1	medium-sized	TRBV4-3	16	TRBJ2-7	CASSQDFSGQSYEQYF	TGCGCCAGCAGCCAAGACTTTTCGGGACAGAGCTACGAGCAGTATTTC
NA	large	TRBV13	14	TRBJ2-7	CASTWTGWGDEQYF	TGTGCCAGCACCTGGACAGGTTGGGGGGACGAGCAGTACTTC
NA	large	TRBV2	13	TRBJ2-7	CASSGTEDYEQYF	TGTGCCAGCAGTGGGACAGAAGACTACGAGCAGTACTTC
TRBD2	medium-sized	TRBV5-6	17	TRBJ2-3	CASSLGLAGGLTDTQYF	TGTGCCAGCAGCTTGGGCCTAGCGGGGGGCCTCACAGATACGCAGTATTTT
NA	medium-sized	TRBV5-4	14	TRBJ1-1	CASSSLTVATEAFF	TGTGCCAGCAGCTCTTTAACGGTAGCCACTGAAGCTTTCTTT
NA	medium-sized	TRBV19	13	TRBJ2-7	CASSSAGMFEQYF	TGTGCCAGTAGTAGTGCAGGGATGTTCGAGCAGTACTTC
TRBD2	medium-sized	TRBV20-1	17	TRBJ2-1	CSARHGTTSGAYDEQFF	TGCAGTGCTAGGCACGGGACGACTAGCGGGGCGTACGATGAGCAGTTCTTC
NA	medium-sized	TRBV19	15	TRBJ1-5	CASSIVEETNQPQHF	TGTGCCAGTAGTATAGTCGAGGAAACTAATCAGCCCCAGCATTTT
TRBD1	large	TRBV2	14	TRBJ1-4	CASSYGQGSEKLFF	TGTGCCAGCAGCTACGGACAGGGTAGCGAAAAACTGTTTTTT
NA	medium-sized	TRBV7-8	16	TRBJ2-1	CASSLESLYLYNEQFF	TGTGCCAGCAGCTTAGAGTCTCTTTACCTATACAATGAGCAGTTCTTC
TRBD2	medium-sized	TRBV7-3	16	TRBJ2-1	CASSPTDGTSLDEQFF	TGTGCCAGCAGCCCGACCGACGGGACTAGTCTGGATGAGCAGTTCTTC
TRBD1	large	TRBV19	15	TRBJ1-5	CASSIRQGSNQPQHF	TGTGCCAGTAGTATCCGACAGGGTAGCAATCAGCCCCAGCATTTT
NA	large	TRBV7-2	13	TRBJ2-4	CASSASMENIQYF	TGTGCCAGCAGCGCGTCCATGGAAAACATTCAGTACTTC
NA	NA	TRBV30	15	TRBJ1-6	CAWSVGQGIDSPLHF	TGTGCCTGGAGTGTAGGGCAGGGGATCGATTCACCCCTCCACTTT
NA	NA	TRBV27	13	TRBJ2-3	CASGYPEAGTQYF	TGTGCCAGCGGGTACCCAGAGGCAGGTACGCAGTATTTT
NA	large	TRBV7-3	12	TRBJ2-2	CASSSNTGELFF	TGTGCCAGCAGCTCGAACACCGGGGAGCTGTTTTTT
TRBD2	medium-sized	TRBV4-3	17	TRBJ2-1	CASSQVPAGVSYNEQFF	TGCGCCAGCAGCCAAGTACCAGCGGGGGTCTCCTACAATGAGCAGTTCTTC
TRBD1	medium-sized	TRBV19	14	TRBJ2-3	CASSIGQGADTQYF	TGTGCCAGTAGTATCGGGCAGGGGGCCGATACGCAGTATTTT
NA	NA	TRBV4-1	14	TRBJ2-7	CASSQDLGVEEQYF	TGCGCCAGCAGCCAAGATCTGGGCGTGGAAGAGCAGTACTTC